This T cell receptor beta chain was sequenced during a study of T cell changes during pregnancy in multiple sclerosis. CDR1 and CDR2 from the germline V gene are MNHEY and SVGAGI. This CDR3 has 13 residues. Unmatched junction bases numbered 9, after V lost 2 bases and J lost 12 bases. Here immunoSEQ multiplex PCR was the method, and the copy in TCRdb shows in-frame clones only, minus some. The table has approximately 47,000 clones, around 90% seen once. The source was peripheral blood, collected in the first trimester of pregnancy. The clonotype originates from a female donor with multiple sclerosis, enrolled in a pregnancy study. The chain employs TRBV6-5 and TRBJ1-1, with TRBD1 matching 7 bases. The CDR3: CASSYERGQRTFF. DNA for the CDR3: TGTGCCAGCAGTTACGAGAGGGGGCAGAGGACTTTCTTT.